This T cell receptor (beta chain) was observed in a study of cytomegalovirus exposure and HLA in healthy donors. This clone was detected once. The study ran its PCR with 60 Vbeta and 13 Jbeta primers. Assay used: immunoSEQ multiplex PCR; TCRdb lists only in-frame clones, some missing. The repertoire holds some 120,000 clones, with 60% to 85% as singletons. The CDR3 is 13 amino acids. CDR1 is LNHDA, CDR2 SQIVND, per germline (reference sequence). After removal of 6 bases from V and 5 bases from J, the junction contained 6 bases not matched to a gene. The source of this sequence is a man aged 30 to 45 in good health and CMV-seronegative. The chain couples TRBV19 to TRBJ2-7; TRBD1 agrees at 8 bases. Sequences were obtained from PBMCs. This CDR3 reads CASRPGQVHEQYF. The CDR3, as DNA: TGTGCCAGTAGGCCGGGACAGGTTCACGAGCAGTACTTC. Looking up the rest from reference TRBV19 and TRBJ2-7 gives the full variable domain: DGGITQSPKYLFRKEGQNVTLSCEQNLNHDAMYWYRQDPGQGLRLIYYSQIVNDFQKGDIAEGYSVSREKKESFPLTVTSAQKNPTAFYLCASRPGQVHEQYFGPGTRLTVT.